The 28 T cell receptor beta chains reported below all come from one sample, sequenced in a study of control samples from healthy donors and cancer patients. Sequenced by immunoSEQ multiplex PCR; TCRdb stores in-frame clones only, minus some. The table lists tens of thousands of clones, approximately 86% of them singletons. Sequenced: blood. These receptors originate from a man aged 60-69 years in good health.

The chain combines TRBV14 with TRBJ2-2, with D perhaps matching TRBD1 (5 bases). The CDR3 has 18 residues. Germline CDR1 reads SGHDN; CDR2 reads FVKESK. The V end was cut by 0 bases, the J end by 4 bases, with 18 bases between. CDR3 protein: CASSQDQGRVEGTGELFF. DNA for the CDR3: TGTGCCAGCAGCCAAGATCAGGGCAGGGTGGAAGGCACCGGGGAGCTGTTTTTT.

The CDR3 protein is CASSFSFSGRDEQYF. CDR3 in DNA: TGTGCCAGCAGCTTCAGTTTTAGCGGGAGGGACGAGCAGTACTTC. This sequence joins TRBV11-2 and TRBJ2-7; 11 bases map to TRBD2. The germline CDR1 and CDR2 sequences are SGHAT and FQNNGV. This CDR3 contains 15 residues. V shed 3 bases, J shed 5 bases, and the junction held 6 bases outside the gene matches.

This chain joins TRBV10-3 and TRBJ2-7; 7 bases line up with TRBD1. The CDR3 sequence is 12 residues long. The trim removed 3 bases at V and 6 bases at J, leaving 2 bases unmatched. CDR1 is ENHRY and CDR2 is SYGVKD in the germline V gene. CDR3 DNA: TGTGCCATCAGTGACACAGGGGTCGAGCAGTACTTC. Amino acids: CAISDTGVEQYF.

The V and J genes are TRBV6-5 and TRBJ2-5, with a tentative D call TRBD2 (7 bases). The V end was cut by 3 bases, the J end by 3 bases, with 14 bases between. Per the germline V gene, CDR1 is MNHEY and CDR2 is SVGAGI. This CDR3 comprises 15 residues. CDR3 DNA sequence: TGTGCCAGCAGTTATGTAAGGGGGGGGAAAGAGACCCAGTACTTC. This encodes CASSYVRGGKETQYF.

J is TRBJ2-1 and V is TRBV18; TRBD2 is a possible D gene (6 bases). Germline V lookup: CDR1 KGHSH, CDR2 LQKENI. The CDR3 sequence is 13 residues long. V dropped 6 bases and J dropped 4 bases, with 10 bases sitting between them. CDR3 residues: CASSSAGYNEQFF. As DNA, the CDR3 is TGTGCCAGCTCCTCGGCGGGATACAATGAGCAGTTCTTC.

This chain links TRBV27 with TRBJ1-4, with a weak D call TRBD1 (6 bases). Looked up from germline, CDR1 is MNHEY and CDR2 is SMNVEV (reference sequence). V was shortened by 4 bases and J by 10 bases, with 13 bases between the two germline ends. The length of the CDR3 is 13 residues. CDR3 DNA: TGTGCCAGCAGTTCGACAGGTGGCGGAAAACTGTTTTTT. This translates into CASSSTGGGKLFF.

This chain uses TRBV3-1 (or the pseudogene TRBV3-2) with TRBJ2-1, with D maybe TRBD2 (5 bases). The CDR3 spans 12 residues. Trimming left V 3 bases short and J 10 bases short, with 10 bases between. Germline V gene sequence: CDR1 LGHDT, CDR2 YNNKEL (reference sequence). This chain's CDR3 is CASSQTPGEQFF. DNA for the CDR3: TGTGCCAGCAGCCAGACCCCGGGGGAGCAGTTCTTC.

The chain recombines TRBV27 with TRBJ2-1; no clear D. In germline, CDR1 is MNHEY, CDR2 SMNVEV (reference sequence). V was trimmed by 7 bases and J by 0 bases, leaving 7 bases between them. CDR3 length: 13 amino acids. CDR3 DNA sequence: TGTGCCAGCATGCGGAGCTCCTACAATGAGCAGTTCTTC. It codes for CASMRSSYNEQFF.

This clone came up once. The CDR3 region has the DNA TGTGCCAGCAGCCAAGATCTTGTTGATACGCAGTATTTT. This translates into CASSQDLVDTQYF. The genes are TRBV14 and TRBJ2-3; no reliable D call. The CDR3 totals 13 residues. Germline assignment: CDR1 SGHDN and CDR2 FVKESK. With 0 bases removed from V and 6 bases from J, the gap between germline ends came to 7 bases.

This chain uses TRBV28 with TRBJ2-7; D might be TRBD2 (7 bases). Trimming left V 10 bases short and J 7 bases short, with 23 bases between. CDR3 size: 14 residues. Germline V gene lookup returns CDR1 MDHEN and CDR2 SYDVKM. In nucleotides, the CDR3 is TGTGCCACTACTGAGGGAGGGGGTTCAAGGGAGCAGTACTTC. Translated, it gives CATTEGGGSREQYF.

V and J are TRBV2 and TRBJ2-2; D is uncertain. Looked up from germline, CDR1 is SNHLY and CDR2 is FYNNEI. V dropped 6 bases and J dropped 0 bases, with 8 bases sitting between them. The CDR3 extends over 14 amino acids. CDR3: CASRSPPNTGELFF. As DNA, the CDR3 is TGTGCCAGCAGATCCCCCCCGAACACCGGGGAGCTGTTTTTT. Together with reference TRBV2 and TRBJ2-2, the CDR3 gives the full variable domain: EPEVTQTPSHQVTQMGQEVILRCVPISNHLYFYWYRQILGQKVEFLVSFYNNEISEKSEIFDDQFSVERPDGSNFTLKIRSTKLEDSAMYFCASRSPPNTGELFFGEGSRLTVL.

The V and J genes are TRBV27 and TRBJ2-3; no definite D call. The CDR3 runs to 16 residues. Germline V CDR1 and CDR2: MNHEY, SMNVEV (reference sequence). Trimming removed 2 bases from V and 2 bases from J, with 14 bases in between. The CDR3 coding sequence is TGTGCCAGCAGTTTAAAGGGCCCCAGTCACACAGATACGCAGTATTTT. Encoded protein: CASSLKGPSHTDTQYF.

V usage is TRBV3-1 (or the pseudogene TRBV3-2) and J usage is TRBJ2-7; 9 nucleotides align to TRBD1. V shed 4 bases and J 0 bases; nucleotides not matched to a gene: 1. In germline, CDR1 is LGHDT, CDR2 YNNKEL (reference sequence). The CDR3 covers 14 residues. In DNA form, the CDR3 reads TGTGCCAGCAGCCCGGGACAGGGCTCCTACGAGCAGTACTTC. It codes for CASSPGQGSYEQYF.

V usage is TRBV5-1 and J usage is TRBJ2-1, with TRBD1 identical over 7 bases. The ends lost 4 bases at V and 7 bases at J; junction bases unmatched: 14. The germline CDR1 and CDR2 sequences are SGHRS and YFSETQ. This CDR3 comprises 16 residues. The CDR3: CASSLGNRGWWNEQFF. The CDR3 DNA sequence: TGCGCCAGCAGCCTGGGTAACAGGGGTTGGTGGAATGAGCAGTTCTTC.

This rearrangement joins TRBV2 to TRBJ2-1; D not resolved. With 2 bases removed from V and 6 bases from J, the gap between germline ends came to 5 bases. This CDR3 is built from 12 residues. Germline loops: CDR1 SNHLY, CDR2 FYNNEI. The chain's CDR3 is CASSEYGNEQFF. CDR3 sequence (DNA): TGTGCCAGCAGTGAATATGGCAATGAGCAGTTCTTC.

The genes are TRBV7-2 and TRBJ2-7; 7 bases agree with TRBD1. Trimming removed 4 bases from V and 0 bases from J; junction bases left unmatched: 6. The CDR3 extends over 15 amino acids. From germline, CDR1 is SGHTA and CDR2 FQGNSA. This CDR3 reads CASSSAGGSSYEQYF. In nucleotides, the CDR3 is TGTGCCAGCAGCTCAGCAGGGGGATCCTCCTACGAGCAGTACTTC.

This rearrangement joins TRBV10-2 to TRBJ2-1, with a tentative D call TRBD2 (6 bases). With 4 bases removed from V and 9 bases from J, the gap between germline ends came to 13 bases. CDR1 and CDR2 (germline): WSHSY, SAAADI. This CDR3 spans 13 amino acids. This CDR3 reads CASSVAGRGEQFF. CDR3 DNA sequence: TGCGCCAGCAGTGTTGCGGGGCGGGGTGAGCAGTTCTTC.

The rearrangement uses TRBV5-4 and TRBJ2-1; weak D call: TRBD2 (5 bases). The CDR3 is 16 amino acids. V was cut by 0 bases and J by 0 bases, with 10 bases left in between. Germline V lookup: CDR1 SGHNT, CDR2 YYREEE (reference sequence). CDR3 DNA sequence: TGTGCCAGCAGCTTGGGCGGGCTTAGCTCCTACAATGAGCAGTTCTTC. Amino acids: CASSLGGLSSYNEQFF.

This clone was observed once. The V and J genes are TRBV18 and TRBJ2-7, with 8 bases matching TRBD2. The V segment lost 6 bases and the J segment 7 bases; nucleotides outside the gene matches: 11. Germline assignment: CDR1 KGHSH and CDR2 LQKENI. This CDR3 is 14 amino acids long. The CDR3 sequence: CASSLGTSVGEQYF. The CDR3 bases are TGTGCCAGCTCCCTCGGGACTAGTGTAGGGGAGCAGTACTTC.

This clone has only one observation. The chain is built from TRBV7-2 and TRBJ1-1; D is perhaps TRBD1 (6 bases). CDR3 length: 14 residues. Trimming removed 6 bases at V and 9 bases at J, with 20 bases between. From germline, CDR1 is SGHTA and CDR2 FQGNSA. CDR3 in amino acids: CASSLNGGGRKAFF. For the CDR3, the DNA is TGTGCCAGCAGTTTAAACGGTGGGGGGCGCAAAGCTTTCTTT. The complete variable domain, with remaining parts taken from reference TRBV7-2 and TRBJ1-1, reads GAGVSQSPSNKVTEKGKDVELRCDPISGHTALYWYRQSLGQGLEFLIYFQGNSAPDKSGLPSDRFSAERTGGSVSTLTIQRTQQEDSAVYLCASSLNGGGRKAFFGQGTRLTVV.

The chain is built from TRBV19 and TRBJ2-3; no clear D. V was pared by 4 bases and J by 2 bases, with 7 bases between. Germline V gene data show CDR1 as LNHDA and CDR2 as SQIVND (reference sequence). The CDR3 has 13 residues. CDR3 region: CASSTPFTDTQYF. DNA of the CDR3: TGTGCCAGTAGTACCCCATTCACAGATACGCAGTATTTT.

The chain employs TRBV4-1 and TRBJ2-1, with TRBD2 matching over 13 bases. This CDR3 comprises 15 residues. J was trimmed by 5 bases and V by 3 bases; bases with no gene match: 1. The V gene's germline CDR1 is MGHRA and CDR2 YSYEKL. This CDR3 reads CASSQGLAGNNEQFF. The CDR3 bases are TGCGCCAGCAGCCAGGGACTAGCGGGAAACAATGAGCAGTTCTTC.

The CDR3 reads CASSLNRDNSYEQYF. The CDR3 DNA is TGTGCCAGCAGCCTTAACCGGGACAACTCCTACGAGCAGTACTTC. This chain links TRBV11-2 with TRBJ2-7, with D perhaps matching TRBD1 (6 bases). Between the trimmed V and J ends, which lost 5 bases and 0 bases, there was a span of 14 bases. CDR3 length: 15 amino acids. The V gene's germline CDR1 is SGHAT and CDR2 FQNNGV.

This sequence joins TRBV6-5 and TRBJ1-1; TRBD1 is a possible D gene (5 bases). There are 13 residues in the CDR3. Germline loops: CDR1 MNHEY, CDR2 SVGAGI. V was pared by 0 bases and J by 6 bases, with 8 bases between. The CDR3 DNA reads TGTGCCAGCAGTTACTCGACGGGGGCTGAAGCTTTCTTT. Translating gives CASSYSTGAEAFF.

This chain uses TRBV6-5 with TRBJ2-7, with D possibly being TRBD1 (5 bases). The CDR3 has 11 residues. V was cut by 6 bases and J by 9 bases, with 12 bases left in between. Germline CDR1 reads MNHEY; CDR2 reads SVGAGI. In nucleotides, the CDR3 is TGTGCCAGCAGCCAGGGTCTCGGGCAGTACTTC. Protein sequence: CASSQGLGQYF.

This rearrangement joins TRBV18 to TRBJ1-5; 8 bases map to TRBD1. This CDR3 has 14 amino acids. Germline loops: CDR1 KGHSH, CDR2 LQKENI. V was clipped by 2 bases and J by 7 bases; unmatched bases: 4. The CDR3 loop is CASSPDRGGQPQHF. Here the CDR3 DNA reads TGTGCCAGCTCACCAGACAGGGGCGGACAGCCCCAGCATTTT.

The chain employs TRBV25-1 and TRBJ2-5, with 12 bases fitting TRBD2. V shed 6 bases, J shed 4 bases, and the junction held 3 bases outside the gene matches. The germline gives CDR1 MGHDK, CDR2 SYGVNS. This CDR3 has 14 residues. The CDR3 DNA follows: TGTGCCAGCAGCCTAGCGGGAGGGCCAGAGACCCAGTACTTC. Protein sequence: CASSLAGGPETQYF. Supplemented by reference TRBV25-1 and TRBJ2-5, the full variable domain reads EADIYQTPRYLVIGTGKKITLECSQTMGHDKMYWYQQDPGMELHLIHYSYGVNSTEKGDLSSESTVSRIRTEHFPLTLESARPSHTSQYLCASSLAGGPETQYFGPGTRLLVL.

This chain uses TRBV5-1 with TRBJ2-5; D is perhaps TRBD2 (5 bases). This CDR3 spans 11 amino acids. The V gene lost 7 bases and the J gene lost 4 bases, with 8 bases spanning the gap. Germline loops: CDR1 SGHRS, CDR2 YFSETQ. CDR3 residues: CASGRGETQYF. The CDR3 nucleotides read TGCGCCAGCGGGAGAGGAGAGACCCAGTACTTC.